The TCR beta chain under discussion was sequenced for a study of shared clonotypes between healthy human individuals. Study outcomes and limitations: Generation probabilities of non-shared clonotypes were lower (relative to those shared by all four donors). A limitation of the genetic and exposure-history diversity represented arose from few donors.

The naive CD8 population came from CD45RO-negative cells selected for CCR7, without terminally differentiated effector memory CD45RA+ cells. A remark on this clone: Antigen specificity is unknown.

Deep level was the assay's run setting. The method was immunoSEQ multiplex PCR; TCRdb's version includes in-frame clones alone and lacks a portion of them. The table lists under 700,000 clones, approximately 95% of them singletons, with around 0.12% in the top ten. The CDR3 runs 16 residues. The V and J ends lost 6 bases and 4 bases, in that order; junction bases with no gene match: 13. The germline CDR1 and CDR2 sequences are MNHEY and SMNVEV (reference sequence). The TCR was taken from a woman in her 30s in good health. The genes are TRBV27 and TRBJ1-1; 8 nucleotides line up with TRBD1. The sample consisted of naive CD8+ T cells sorted from blood. The CDR3 DNA follows: TGTGCCAGCAGAGCGCCAGGGGGCGCGGGGCGCACTGAAGCTTTCTTT. Translated: CASRAPGGAGRTEAFF.